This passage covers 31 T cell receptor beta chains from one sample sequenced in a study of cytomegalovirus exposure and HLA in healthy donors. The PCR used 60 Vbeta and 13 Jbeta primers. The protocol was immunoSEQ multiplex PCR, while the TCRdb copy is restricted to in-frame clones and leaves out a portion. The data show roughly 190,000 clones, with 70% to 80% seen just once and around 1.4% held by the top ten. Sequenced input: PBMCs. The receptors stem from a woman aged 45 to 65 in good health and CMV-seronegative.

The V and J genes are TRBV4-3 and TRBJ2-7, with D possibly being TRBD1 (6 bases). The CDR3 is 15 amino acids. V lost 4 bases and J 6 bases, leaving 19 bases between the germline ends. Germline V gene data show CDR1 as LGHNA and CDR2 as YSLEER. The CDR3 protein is CASSLAYRDLREQYF. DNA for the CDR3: TGCGCCAGCAGCCTCGCTTACAGGGATTTGCGCGAGCAGTACTTC.

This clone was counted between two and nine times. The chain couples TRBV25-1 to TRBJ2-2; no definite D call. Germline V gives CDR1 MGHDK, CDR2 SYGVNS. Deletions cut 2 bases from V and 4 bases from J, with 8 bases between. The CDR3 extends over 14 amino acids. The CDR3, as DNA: TGTGCCAGCAGTGAACTACTTCTCACCGGGGAGCTGTTTTTT. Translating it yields CASSELLLTGELFF. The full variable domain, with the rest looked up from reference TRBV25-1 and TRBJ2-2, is EADIYQTPRYLVIGTGKKITLECSQTMGHDKMYWYQQDPGMELHLIHYSYGVNSTEKGDLSSESTVSRIRTEHFPLTLESARPSHTSQYLCASSELLLTGELFFGEGSRLTVL.

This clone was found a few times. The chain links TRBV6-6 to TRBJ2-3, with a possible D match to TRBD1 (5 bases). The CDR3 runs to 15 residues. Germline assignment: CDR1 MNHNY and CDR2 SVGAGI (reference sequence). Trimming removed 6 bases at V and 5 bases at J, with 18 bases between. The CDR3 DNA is TGTGCCAGCAGGAAGGGGCTAACCACGGTAGATACGCAGTATTTT. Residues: CASRKGLTTVDTQYF.

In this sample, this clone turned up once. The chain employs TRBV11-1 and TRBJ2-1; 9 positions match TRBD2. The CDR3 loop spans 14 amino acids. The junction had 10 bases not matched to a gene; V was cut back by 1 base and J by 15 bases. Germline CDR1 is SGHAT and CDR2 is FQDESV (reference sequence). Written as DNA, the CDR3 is TGTGCCAGCAGCTTAGAAATGCGGGAGGGGTCACGGTTCTTC. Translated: CASSLEMREGSRFF.

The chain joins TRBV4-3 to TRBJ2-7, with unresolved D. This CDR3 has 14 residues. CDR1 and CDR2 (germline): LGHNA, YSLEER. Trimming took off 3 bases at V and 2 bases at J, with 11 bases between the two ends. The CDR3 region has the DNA TGCGCCAGCAGCCAGGGCACCGGTACCTACGAGCAGTACTTC. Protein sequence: CASSQGTGTYEQYF.

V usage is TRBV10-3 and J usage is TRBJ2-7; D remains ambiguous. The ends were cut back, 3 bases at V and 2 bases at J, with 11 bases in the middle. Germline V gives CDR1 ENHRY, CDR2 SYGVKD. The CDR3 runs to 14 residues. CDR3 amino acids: CAISDFGRPYEQYF. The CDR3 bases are TGTGCCATCAGTGATTTTGGCAGGCCCTACGAGCAGTACTTC.

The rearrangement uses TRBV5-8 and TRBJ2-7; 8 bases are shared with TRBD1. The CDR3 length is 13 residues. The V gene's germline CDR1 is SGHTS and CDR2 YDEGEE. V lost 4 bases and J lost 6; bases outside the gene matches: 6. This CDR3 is CASSLRGRSEQYF. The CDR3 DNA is TGTGCCAGCAGCCTCAGGGGGCGCAGCGAGCAGTACTTC.

The CDR3 DNA sequence: TGTGCCAGCAGCTCCTCCGAAAGAAGAGCCCAAGAGACCCAGTACTTC. Its protein is CASSSSERRAQETQYF. This chain joins TRBV7-9 and TRBJ2-5; D unresolved. The V and J ends lost 4 bases and 1 base respectively, with 16 bases between them. The CDR3 covers 16 residues. Germline V gene data show CDR1 as SEHNR and CDR2 as FQNEAQ (reference sequence).

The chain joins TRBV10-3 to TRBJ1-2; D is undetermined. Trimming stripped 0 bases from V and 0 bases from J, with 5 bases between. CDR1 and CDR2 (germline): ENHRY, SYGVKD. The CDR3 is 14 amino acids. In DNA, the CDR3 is TGTGCCATCAGTGAGTCAGGAGCTAACTATGGCTACACCTTC. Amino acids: CAISESGANYGYTF.

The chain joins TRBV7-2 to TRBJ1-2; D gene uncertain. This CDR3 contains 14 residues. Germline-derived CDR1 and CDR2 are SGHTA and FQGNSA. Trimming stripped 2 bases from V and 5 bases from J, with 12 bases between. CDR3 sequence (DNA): TGTGCCAGCAGCTTACTATCGGGAGCTTATGGCTACACCTTC. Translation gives CASSLLSGAYGYTF. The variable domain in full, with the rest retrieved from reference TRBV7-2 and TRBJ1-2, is GAGVSQSPSNKVTEKGKDVELRCDPISGHTALYWYRQSLGQGLEFLIYFQGNSAPDKSGLPSDRFSAERTGGSVSTLTIQRTQQEDSAVYLCASSLLSGAYGYTFGSGTRLTVV.

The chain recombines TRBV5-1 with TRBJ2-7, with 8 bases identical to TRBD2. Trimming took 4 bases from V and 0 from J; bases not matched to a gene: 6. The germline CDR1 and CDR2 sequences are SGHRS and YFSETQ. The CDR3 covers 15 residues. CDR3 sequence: CASSRGGGGSYEQYF. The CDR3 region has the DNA TGCGCCAGCAGCCGGGGGGGAGGGGGCTCCTACGAGCAGTACTTC.

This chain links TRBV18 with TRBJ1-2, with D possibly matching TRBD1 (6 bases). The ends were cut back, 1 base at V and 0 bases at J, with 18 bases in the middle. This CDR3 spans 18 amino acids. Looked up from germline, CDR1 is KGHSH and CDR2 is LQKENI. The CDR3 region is CASSPRNDRTLTNYGYTF. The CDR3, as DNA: TGTGCCAGCTCACCACGAAATGACAGGACTCTAACTAACTATGGCTACACCTTC.

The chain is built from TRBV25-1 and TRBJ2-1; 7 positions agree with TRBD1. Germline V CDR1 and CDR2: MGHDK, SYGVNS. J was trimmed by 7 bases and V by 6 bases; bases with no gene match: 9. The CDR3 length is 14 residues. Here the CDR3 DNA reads TGTGCCAGCAGGCAGGGGGTAGGCGGAAATGAGCAGTTCTTC. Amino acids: CASRQGVGGNEQFF.

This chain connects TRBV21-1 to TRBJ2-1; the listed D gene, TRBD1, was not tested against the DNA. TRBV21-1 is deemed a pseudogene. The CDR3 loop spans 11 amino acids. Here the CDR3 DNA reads TGTGCCAGCCGAGACATATATGAGCAGTTCTTC. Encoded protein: CASRDIYEQFF.

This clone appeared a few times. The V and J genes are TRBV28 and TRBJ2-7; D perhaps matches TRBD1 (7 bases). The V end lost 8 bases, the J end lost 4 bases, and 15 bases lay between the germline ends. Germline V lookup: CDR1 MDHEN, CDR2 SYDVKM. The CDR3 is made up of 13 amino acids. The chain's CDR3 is CASAGQILYEQYF. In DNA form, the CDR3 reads TGTGCCAGCGCGGGACAGATACTTTACGAGCAGTACTTC.

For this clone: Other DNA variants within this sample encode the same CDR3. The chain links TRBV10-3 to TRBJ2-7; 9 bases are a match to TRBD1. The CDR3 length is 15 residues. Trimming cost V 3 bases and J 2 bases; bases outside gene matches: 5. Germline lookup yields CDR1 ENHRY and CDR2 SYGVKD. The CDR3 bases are TGTGCCATCAGTGAAGGACAGGGGATAGCCTACGAGCAGTACTTC. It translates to CAISEGQGIAYEQYF.

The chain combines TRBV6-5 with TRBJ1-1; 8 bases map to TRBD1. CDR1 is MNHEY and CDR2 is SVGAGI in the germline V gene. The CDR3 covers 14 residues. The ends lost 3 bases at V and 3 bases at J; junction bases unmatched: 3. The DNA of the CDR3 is TGTGCCAGCAGTTATACAGGGGGTCACACTGAAGCTTTCTTT. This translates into CASSYTGGHTEAFF.

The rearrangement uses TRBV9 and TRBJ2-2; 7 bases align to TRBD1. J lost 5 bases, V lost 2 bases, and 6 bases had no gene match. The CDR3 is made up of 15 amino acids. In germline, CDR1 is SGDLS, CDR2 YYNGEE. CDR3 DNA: TGTGCCAGCAGCGTGAGGGGGCGAGAGACCGGGGAGCTGTTTTTT. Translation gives CASSVRGRETGELFF.

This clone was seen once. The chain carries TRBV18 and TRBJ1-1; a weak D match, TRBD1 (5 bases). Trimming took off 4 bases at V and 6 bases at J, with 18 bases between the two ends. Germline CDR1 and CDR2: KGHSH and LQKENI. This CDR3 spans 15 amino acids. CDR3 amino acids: CASSRTHQNEAEAFF. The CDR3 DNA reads TGTGCCAGCTCACGGACACACCAAAACGAGGCTGAAGCTTTCTTT.

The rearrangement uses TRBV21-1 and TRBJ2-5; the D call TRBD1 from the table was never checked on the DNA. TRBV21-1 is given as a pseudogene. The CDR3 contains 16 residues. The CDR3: CASSKRGRDLQETQYF. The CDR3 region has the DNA TGTGCCAGCAGCAAAAGGGGGAGAGACTTACAAGAGACCCAGTACTTC.

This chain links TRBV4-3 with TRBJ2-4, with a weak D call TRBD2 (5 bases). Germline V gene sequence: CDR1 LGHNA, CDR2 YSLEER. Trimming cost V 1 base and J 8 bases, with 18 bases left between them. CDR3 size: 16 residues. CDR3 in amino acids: CASSQALATTWDIQYF. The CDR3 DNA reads TGCGCCAGCAGCCAAGCGCTAGCCACCACCTGGGACATTCAGTACTTC.

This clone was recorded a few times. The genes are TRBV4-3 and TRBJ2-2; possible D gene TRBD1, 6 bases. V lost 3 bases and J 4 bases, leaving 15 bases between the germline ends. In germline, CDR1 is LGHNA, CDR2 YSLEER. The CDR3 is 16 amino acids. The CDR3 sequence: CASSQGRTASTGELFF. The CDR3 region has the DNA TGCGCCAGCAGCCAGGGTAGGACAGCGTCCACCGGGGAGCTGTTTTTT.

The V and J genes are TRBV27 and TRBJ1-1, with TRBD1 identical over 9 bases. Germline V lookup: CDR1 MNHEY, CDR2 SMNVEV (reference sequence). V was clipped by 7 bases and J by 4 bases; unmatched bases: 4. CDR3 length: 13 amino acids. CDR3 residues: CASKQTGGTEAFF. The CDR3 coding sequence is TGTGCCAGCAAGCAGACAGGGGGCACTGAAGCTTTCTTT.

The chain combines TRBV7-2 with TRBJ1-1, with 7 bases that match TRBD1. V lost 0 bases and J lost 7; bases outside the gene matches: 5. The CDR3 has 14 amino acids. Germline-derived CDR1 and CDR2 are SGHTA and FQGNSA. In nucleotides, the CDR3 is TGTGCCAGCAGCTTAGCTTTAGACAGGGTTGAAGCTTTCTTT. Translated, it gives CASSLALDRVEAFF.

CDR3 coding DNA: TGTGCCATCAGTGGAGTGAACACTGAAGCTTTCTTT. This codes for CAISGVNTEAFF. This chain connects TRBV10-3 to TRBJ1-1; D not resolved. CDR1 and CDR2 from the germline V gene are ENHRY and SYGVKD. CDR3 length: 12 residues. The germline V and J ends were trimmed by 4 bases and 0 bases, with 3 bases remaining between them.

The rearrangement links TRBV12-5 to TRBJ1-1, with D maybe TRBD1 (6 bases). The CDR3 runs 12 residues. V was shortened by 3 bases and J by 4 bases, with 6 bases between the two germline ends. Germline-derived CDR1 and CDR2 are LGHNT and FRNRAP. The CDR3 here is CASGLGGTEAFF. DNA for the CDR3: TGTGCTAGTGGTTTAGGGGGCACTGAAGCTTTCTTT.

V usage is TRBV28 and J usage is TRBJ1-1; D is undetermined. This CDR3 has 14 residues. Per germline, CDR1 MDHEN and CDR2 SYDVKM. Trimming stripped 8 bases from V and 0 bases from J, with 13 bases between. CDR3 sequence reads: CASGPDPMNTEAFF. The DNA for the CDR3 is TGTGCCAGCGGGCCAGACCCAATGAACACTGAAGCTTTCTTT. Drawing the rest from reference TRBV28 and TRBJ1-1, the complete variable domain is DVKVTQSSRYLVKRTGEKVFLECVQDMDHENMFWYRQDPGLGLRLIYFSYDVKMKEKGDIPEGYSVSREKKERFSLILESASTNQTSMYLCASGPDPMNTEAFFGQGTRLTVV.

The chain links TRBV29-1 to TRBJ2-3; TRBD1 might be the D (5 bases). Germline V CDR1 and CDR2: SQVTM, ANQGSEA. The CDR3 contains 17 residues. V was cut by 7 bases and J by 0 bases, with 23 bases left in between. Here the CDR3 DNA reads TGCAGCGCTGAGCCCTACCGACAGCCCGCTAGCACAGATACGCAGTATTTT. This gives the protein CSAEPYRQPASTDTQYF.

CDR3 sequence (DNA): TGTGCCAGCAGCTTGGGACTAGCGGGAGGGTCGACAGATACGCAGTATTTT. It encodes CASSLGLAGGSTDTQYF. The chain couples TRBV11-2 to TRBJ2-3; 16 bases align to TRBD2. The CDR3 runs 17 residues. V lost 3 bases and J lost 3; bases outside the gene matches: 3. Germline lookup yields CDR1 SGHAT and CDR2 FQNNGV.

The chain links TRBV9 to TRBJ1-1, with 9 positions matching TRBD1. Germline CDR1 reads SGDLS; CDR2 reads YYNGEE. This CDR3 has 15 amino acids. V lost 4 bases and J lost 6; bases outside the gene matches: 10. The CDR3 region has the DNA TGTGCCAGCAGCCCAGGGGGACAGGGAACCGCTGAAGCTTTCTTT. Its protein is CASSPGGQGTAEAFF.

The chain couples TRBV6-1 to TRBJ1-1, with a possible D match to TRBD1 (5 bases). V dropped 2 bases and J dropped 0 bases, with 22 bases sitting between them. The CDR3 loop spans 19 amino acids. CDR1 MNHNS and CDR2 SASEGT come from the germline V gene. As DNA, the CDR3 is TGTGCCAGCAGTGAAAGAGTAGGAGGGGTGGGGGTTTTGAACACTGAAGCTTTCTTT. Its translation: CASSERVGGVGVLNTEAFF.